Shown below are 17 T cell receptor beta chains from a single sample sequenced in a study of shared clonotypes between healthy human individuals. The protocol was immunoSEQ multiplex PCR, while the TCRdb copy is restricted to in-frame clones and leaves out a portion. Here the sample spans 300,000 to 400,000 clones, around 86% being singletons. The material sequenced was memory CD8+ T cells sorted from blood. Noted subset: CD45RO+ cells pooled with CCR7-negative TemRA cells. The receptors stem from a man younger than 30 in good health.

This chain uses TRBV7-9 with TRBJ2-7; a possible D gene is TRBD1 (6 bases). V was cut by 5 bases and J by 4 bases, with 18 bases left in between. This CDR3 spans 15 amino acids. The germline V gene has CDR1 SEHNR and CDR2 FQNEAQ (reference sequence). CDR3 protein: CASSRPTGYLYEQYF. For the CDR3, the DNA is TGTGCCAGCAGCCGCCCCACAGGGTACCTTTACGAGCAGTACTTC.

CDR3 sequence (DNA): TGTGCCAGCAGCTACGGGACAGCTGACTACGAGCAGTACTTC. It specifies CASSYGTADYEQYF. V is TRBV13 and J is TRBJ2-7, with TRBD1 matching 7 bases. CDR3 length equals 14 residues. Germline trimming cut 4 bases from V and 3 bases from J; bases unmatched to any gene: 6. Per the germline V gene, CDR1 is PRHDT and CDR2 is FYEKMQ (reference sequence).

This chain joins TRBV13 and TRBJ2-7, with D possibly matching TRBD1 (6 bases). Germline V gives CDR1 PRHDT, CDR2 FYEKMQ (reference sequence). Deletions cut 5 bases from V and 0 bases from J, with 17 bases between. This CDR3 region has 16 residues. Written as DNA, the CDR3 is TGTGCCAGCAGCGGGCCGGGACACTTGAGCTCCTACGAGCAGTACTTC. Its translation: CASSGPGHLSSYEQYF.

Only a few counts were recorded for this clone. The V gene is TRBV13, the J gene TRBJ2-5; D is ambiguous. Germline lookup yields CDR1 PRHDT and CDR2 FYEKMQ (reference sequence). The CDR3 has 11 amino acids. The V and J ends lost 2 bases and 5 bases respectively, with 3 bases between them. The CDR3 DNA is TGTGCCAGCAGCTTATTCGAGACCCAGTACTTC. Translated, it gives CASSLFETQYF.

This chain connects TRBV21-1 to TRBJ2-7. TRBV21-1 is designated a pseudogene. This CDR3 region has 16 residues. CDR3 bases: TGTGCCAGCAGCCAAATTTGGGAAAGATCGACCTACGAGCAGTACTTC. Amino acid sequence: CASSQIWERSTYEQYF.

The chain recombines TRBV4-2 with TRBJ2-3; the D is unclear. Trimming took 3 bases from V and 6 from J, leaving 19 bases between them. Germline V gene data show CDR1 as LGHNA and CDR2 as YNFKEQ. CDR3 length equals 16 residues. The CDR3 nucleotides are TGTGCCAGCAGCCAGGTACCTGGACGGTTGGAGGATACGCAGTATTTT. Protein sequence: CASSQVPGRLEDTQYF.

The chain is built from TRBV10-3 and TRBJ2-1; 9 nucleotides match TRBD1. The CDR3 sequence is 14 residues long. With 5 bases clipped from V and 7 bases from J, the junction kept 6 bases outside the gene matches. Germline V gene data show CDR1 as ENHRY and CDR2 as SYGVKD. This CDR3 is CAISLRTGENEQFF. CDR3 in DNA: TGTGCCATCAGTCTTAGGACAGGGGAGAATGAGCAGTTCTTC.

The chain has TRBV4-1 and TRBJ2-5; the D is unclear. CDR3 length: 13 amino acids. Germline V CDR1 and CDR2: MGHRA, YSYEKL. Trimming stripped 0 bases from V and 5 bases from J, with 7 bases between. CDR3: CASSQDLEETQYF. The CDR3 nucleotides are TGCGCCAGCAGCCAAGACCTGGAGGAGACCCAGTACTTC.

The CDR3 region has the DNA TGCGCCAGCGCCTACTACGGGGGCTACGAGCAGTACTTC. This translates into CASAYYGGYEQYF. The chain couples TRBV5-1 to TRBJ2-7, with D possibly being TRBD2 (6 bases). V was shortened by 7 bases and J by 3 bases, with 14 bases between the two germline ends. CDR1 and CDR2 from the germline V gene are SGHRS and YFSETQ. CDR3 length equals 13 residues. The full variable domain, with the rest looked up from reference TRBV5-1 and TRBJ2-7, is KAGVTQTPRYLIKTRGQQVTLSCSPISGHRSVSWYQQTPGQGLQFLFEYFSETQRNKGNFPGRFSGRQFSNSRSEMNVSTLELGDSALYLCASAYYGGYEQYFGPGTRLTVT.

The chain carries TRBV6-5 and TRBJ2-5; 7 bases are shared with TRBD2. V lost 6 bases, J lost 5 bases, and 6 bases stayed unmatched. Germline V gene sequence: CDR1 MNHEY, CDR2 SVGAGI. The CDR3 contains 13 residues. The CDR3 nucleotides are TGTGCCAGCAGCCCTCTGGGAGGGGAGACCCAGTACTTC. Translating gives CASSPLGGETQYF.

The rearrangement links TRBV6-1 to TRBJ2-5, with a tentative D call TRBD1 (5 bases). The ends were cut back, 9 bases at V and 2 bases at J, with 16 bases in the middle. From germline, CDR1 is MNHNS and CDR2 SASEGT. The CDR3 length is 14 residues. The CDR3 coding sequence is TGTGCCAGTGGGGCGGCCTCTATACAAGAGACCCAGTACTTC. Residues: CASGAASIQETQYF.

V is TRBV7-9 and J is TRBJ2-7, with D possibly TRBD1 on 5 matching bases. Germline V CDR1 and CDR2: SEHNR, FQNEAQ (reference sequence). Trimming pared 5 bases from V and 4 bases from J, leaving 12 bases between. CDR3 length: 13 residues. CDR3 coding DNA: TGTGCCAGCAGCCAACCCAGGGATTACGAGCAGTACTTC. This gives the protein CASSQPRDYEQYF.

This rearrangement joins TRBV5-4 to TRBJ1-3, with 10 bases that match TRBD1. V dropped 1 base and J dropped 2; count of bases not matched to a gene: 3. Per germline, CDR1 SGHNT and CDR2 YYREEE (reference sequence). This CDR3 has 16 amino acids. CDR3 residues: CASSLLGQGAGNTIYF. Here the CDR3 DNA reads TGTGCCAGCAGCTTGCTCGGACAGGGGGCTGGAAACACCATATATTTT.

J is TRBJ1-2 and V is TRBV4-3, with TRBD1 matching 9 bases. Germline CDR1 is LGHNA and CDR2 is YSLEER. The CDR3 runs to 16 residues. The ends lost 5 bases at V and 5 bases at J; junction bases unmatched: 12. The CDR3 reads CASSASTTGGWYGYTF. Here the CDR3 DNA reads TGCGCCAGCAGCGCAAGTACGACAGGGGGATGGTATGGCTACACCTTC.

The DNA of the CDR3 is TGCGCCAGCAGCGAGAGACAGGGGGCATTAGACGAGCAGTACTTC. The encoded protein is CASSERQGALDEQYF. The chain has TRBV4-1 and TRBJ2-7; 10 bases agree with TRBD1. The CDR3 has 15 amino acids. Germline loops: CDR1 MGHRA, CDR2 YSYEKL. The V and J ends lost 5 bases and 5 bases, in that order; junction bases with no gene match: 9.

This chain links TRBV9 with TRBJ2-7; tentatively, D is TRBD2 (5 bases). CDR3 length: 13 residues. Germline CDR1 is SGDLS and CDR2 is YYNGEE. Trimming took 0 bases from V and 6 from J, leaving 10 bases between them. In DNA, the CDR3 is TGTGCCAGCAGCGTAGGGCTAGCTAGCGAGCAGTACTTC. Protein sequence: CASSVGLASEQYF.

The chain joins TRBV7-8 to TRBJ1-1; weak D call: TRBD1 (6 bases). The length of the CDR3 is 15 residues. CDR1 and CDR2 from the germline V gene are SGHVS and FQNEAQ. Trimming took 0 bases from V and 5 from J, leaving 13 bases between them. The CDR3 coding sequence is TGTGCCAGCAGCTTAGCGCTGGGGGCGAGAACTGAAGCTTTCTTT. It codes for CASSLALGARTEAFF.